These T cell receptor beta chains were read from a single sample in a study of T cell responses to AZD1222 COVID-19 vaccine. Libraries were prepared by immunoSEQ multiplex PCR; TCRdb keeps only in-frame clonotypes and omits some of them. The sample contains around 70,000 clones, approximately 90% of which appear only once. This specimen was peripheral blood, taken 28 days after the second dose of the MenACWY control vaccine. These receptors originate from an adult who received the MenACWY meningococcal vaccine as a control. Both conserved end residues are part of each CDR3. A D gene is named only where the DNA matches it firmly. Size is omitted from some rows. Given values are once, few, many or a class for expanded clones.

V	D	size	J	CDR3	DNA
TRBV7-3	TRBD1	.	TRBJ2-1	CASSPRSGGIWDEQFF	TGTGCCAGCAGCCCCCGGTCAGGGGGCATTTGGGATGAGCAGTTCTTC
TRBV5-8	.	.	TRBJ2-7	CASSFRDITYEQYF	TGTGCCAGCAGCTTCCGGGATATCACCTACGAGCAGTACTTC
TRBV28	.	.	TRBJ1-1	CASSLSQGWGTEAFF	TGTGCCAGCAGTTTATCCCAGGGTTGGGGCACTGAAGCTTTCTTT
TRBV6-5	.	few	TRBJ2-7	CASGTGPYEQYF	TGTGCCAGCGGGACCGGACCCTACGAGCAGTACTTC
TRBV28	.	.	TRBJ1-5	CASFPGARNQPQHF	TGTGCCAGCTTCCCGGGGGCCCGCAATCAGCCCCAGCATTTT
TRBV19	.	.	TRBJ1-1	CASSLGVLNTEAFF	TGTGCCAGTAGTCTCGGGGTCCTGAACACTGAAGCTTTCTTT
TRBV18	TRBD2	.	TRBJ2-2	CASSPQGGDTGELFF	TGTGCCAGCTCACCCCAGGGAGGGGACACCGGGGAGCTGTTTTTT
TRBV7-2	.	.	TRBJ1-3	CASSSEGQSPATGNTIYF	TGTGCCAGCAGCTCCGAGGGGCAGTCCCCCGCCACTGGAAACACCATATATTTT
TRBV19	TRBD1	.	TRBJ2-2	CASRRTGVSGELFF	TGTGCCAGTAGAAGGACAGGGGTGTCCGGGGAGCTGTTTTTT
TRBV7-2	.	.	TRBJ1-5	CASSFTGQPQHF	TGTGCCAGCAGCTTTACGGGACAGCCCCAGCATTTT
TRBV30	.	.	TRBJ1-5	CAWSTGRASNQPQHF	TGTGCCTGGAGTACGGGCAGGGCAAGCAATCAGCCCCAGCATTTT
TRBV30	.	.	TRBJ1-5	CAWDSGGMGYSNQPQHF	TGTGCCTGGGATTCGGGGGGGATGGGCTATAGCAATCAGCCCCAGCATTTT
TRBV4-1	.	.	TRBJ2-1	CASSQGYRSHEQFF	TGCGCCAGCAGCCAAGGTTACAGGAGTCATGAGCAGTTCTTC
TRBV5-1	.	.	TRBJ1-6	CASQRSGDSPLHF	TGCGCCAGCCAAAGGTCGGGGGATTCACCCCTCCACTTT
TRBV5-1	.	.	TRBJ1-2	CASSLGPTNYGYTF	TGCGCCAGCAGCTTGGGCCCGACTAACTATGGCTACACCTTC
TRBV4-1	TRBD1	.	TRBJ2-5	CASSPRDRGRETQYF	TGCGCCAGCAGCCCCCGGGACAGGGGGCGAGAGACCCAGTACTTC
TRBV6-1	.	once	TRBJ1-1	CASSETRTVNTEAFF	TGTGCCAGCAGTGAAACCCGGACCGTGAACACTGAAGCTTTCTTT
TRBV7-3	.	.	TRBJ2-1	CASSLGTANEQFF	TGTGCCAGCAGCTTAGGGACTGCCAATGAGCAGTTCTTC
TRBV12-3/TRBV12-4	.	.	TRBJ2-7	CASSKSYEQYF	TGTGCCAGCAGCAAAAGCTACGAGCAGTACTTC
TRBV10-1	TRBD2	few	TRBJ2-3	CASSSSGGTDTQYF	TGCGCCAGCAGCAGTAGCGGGGGCACAGATACGCAGTATTTT
TRBV9	.	.	TRBJ1-6	CASSVDLSGNSPLHF	TGTGCCAGCAGCGTAGACCTCTCTGGGAATTCACCCCTCCACTTT
TRBV19	.	.	TRBJ1-5	CASSLPSQPQHF	TGTGCCAGTAGTCTACCCTCACAGCCCCAGCATTTT
TRBV6-2/TRBV6-3	TRBD1	.	TRBJ1-4	CASSQRTGNREKLFF	TGTGCCAGCAGTCAGAGGACAGGGAATCGAGAAAAACTGTTTTTT
TRBV14	.	.	TRBJ2-7	CASSQEGGQPYEQYF	TGTGCCAGCAGCCAAGAGGGGGGTCAACCCTACGAGCAGTACTTC
TRBV27	.	.	TRBJ2-7	CASSLASSYEQYF	TGTGCCAGCAGTTTAGCGTCCTCCTACGAGCAGTACTTC
TRBV4-3	.	.	TRBJ1-5	CASSPQLGGGDQPQHF	TGCGCCAGCAGCCCCCAATTGGGGGGAGGGGATCAGCCCCAGCATTTT
TRBV10-3	TRBD1	.	TRBJ1-4	CAIGRGQGNEKLFF	TGTGCCATCGGGCGAGGACAGGGTAATGAAAAACTGTTTTTT
TRBV27	TRBD1	.	TRBJ2-7	CASSLTDRSSYEQYF	TGTGCCAGCAGTCTCACGGACAGGAGCTCCTACGAGCAGTACTTC
TRBV2	.	.	TRBJ2-7	CASSRGRLVSYEQYF	TGTGCCAGCAGTCGAGGGAGGTTGGTGTCCTACGAGCAGTACTTC
TRBV13	.	.	TRBJ2-5	CASSRLVNQETQYF	TGTGCCAGCAGCCGACTAGTAAATCAAGAGACCCAGTACTTC
TRBV7-9	TRBD1	.	TRBJ1-1	CASSRDRGLRAFF	TGTGCCAGCAGTCGGGACAGGGGGTTGAGAGCTTTCTTT
TRBV10-1	.	few	TRBJ2-3	CASSYSTDTQYF	TGCGCCAGCAGTTACAGCACAGATACGCAGTATTTT
TRBV7-2	.	.	TRBJ1-2	CASSFRDGDGYTF	TGTGCCAGCAGTTTCCGGGACGGGGATGGCTACACCTTC
TRBV11-3	.	few	TRBJ1-2	CASSLDPADIPPNYGYTF	TGTGCCAGCAGCTTAGATCCGGCAGACATACCACCTAACTATGGCTACACCTTC
TRBV21-1	.	.	TRBJ2-1	CASSKAPGTWGDNEQFF	TGTGCCAGCAGCAAAGCCCCCGGGACTTGGGGAGACAATGAGCAGTTCTTC
TRBV5-1	.	once	TRBJ1-4	CASSLGPGQGEKLFF	TGCGCCAGCAGCTTGGGTCCAGGGCAGGGTGAAAAACTGTTTTTT
TRBV27	TRBD2	.	TRBJ2-4	CASKGGSGSANIQYF	TGTGCCAGCAAAGGCGGTAGCGGGAGCGCAAACATTCAGTACTTC
TRBV19	.	once	TRBJ1-2	CASSPDHYGYTF	TGTGCCAGTAGTCCAGACCATTATGGCTACACCTTC
TRBV29-1	.	.	TRBJ2-2	CSVGRSSSVNTGELFF	TGCAGCGTTGGGAGGAGCTCCTCTGTGAACACCGGGGAGCTGTTTTTT
TRBV6-5	.	.	TRBJ2-7	CASSYGQGTYEQYF	TGTGCCAGCAGTTATGGGCAGGGGACCTACGAGCAGTACTTC
TRBV3-1/TRBV3-2	.	.	TRBJ1-3	CASSPLSGSGNTIYF	TGTGCCAGCAGCCCTCTTTCCGGCTCTGGAAACACCATATATTTT
TRBV7-2	.	once	TRBJ1-1	CASSLAAGTEAFF	TGTGCCAGCAGCTTAGCTGCAGGGACTGAAGCTTTCTTT